Given below is one TCR beta chain in context. Its target is not known. The data originate from a study of T cell responses to AZD1222 COVID-19 vaccine. Points from the study as a whole: There were mostly white British donors and more females than males, and clonal diversity was possibly underestimated. Spike was spanned by vaccine-associated CD4 TCRs, which were dominant at 160-218 and 743-854. Nearly half of unique spike-specific TCRs reportedly avoided B.1.351 and B.1.1.7 mutated regions.

TCRdb's table, derived via immunoSEQ multiplex PCR, lists solely in-frame clones and lacks some. The sample data list about 140,000 clones. This TCR was recovered from an adult in good health. Material for sequencing was peripheral blood.

The CDR3 DNA reads as TGTGCCAGCAGCAGACAACTAGCGGGGGCCACCTACGAGCAGTACTTC. Its protein is CASSRQLAGATYEQYF. The chain employs TRBV7-2 and TRBJ2-7, with 11 bases that match TRBD2. From germline, CDR1 is SGHTA and CDR2 FQGNSA. V dropped 5 bases and J dropped 2; count of bases not matched to a gene: 8. This CDR3 has 16 amino acids.